This TCR beta chain is drawn from a study of blood T cell repertoires in COVID-19. From germline, CDR1 is SGDLS and CDR2 YYNGEE. V was pared by 3 bases and J by 3 bases, with 7 bases between. There are 14 residues in the CDR3. TCRdb's table, derived via immunoSEQ multiplex PCR, lists solely in-frame clones and lacks some. Found here are around 220,000 clones, under 90% of them singletons; the top ten hold less than 4.5%. The clonotype originates from a man in his forties or fifties with acute or convalescent COVID-19. The sample taken for sequencing was peripheral blood. This chain connects TRBV9 to TRBJ1-6; no reliable D call. The CDR3 loop is CASSEHLYNSPLHF. CDR3 DNA sequence: TGTGCCAGCAGCGAACACCTCTATAATTCACCCCTCCACTTT.